This TCR beta chain was found in a study of shared clonotypes between healthy human individuals. Study findings and constraints: Clonotypes that were shared across four donors made up around 4.6% of naive CD4 clonotypes. Rarefaction curves obtained for sorted subsets showed sequencing incomplete despite large depth.

At deep level, the assay was performed. Here immunoSEQ multiplex PCR was the method, and the copy in TCRdb shows in-frame clones only, minus some. The data contain 740,000 or so clones, around four fifths of them seen just once; the ten biggest clones take up under 2%. Of note for this clone: Its antigen is undetermined.

The germline V gene has CDR1 SGDLS and CDR2 YYNGEE. V lost 0 bases to trimming and J lost 3 bases, with 18 bases between them. The CDR3 has 17 residues. Every donor was a Caucasian adult from Nashville, Tennessee. The rearrangement uses TRBV9 and TRBJ2-5; tentative D call: TRBD2 (5 bases). This receptor was taken from a woman in her thirties in good health. Sequencing was done on a sample of memory CD4+ T cells sorted from blood. Documented subset: CD45RA-negative fraction. CDR3 nucleotides: TGTGCCAGCAGCGTAGACCCCTCAGTAGCGACGAAAGAGACCCAGTACTTC. Residues: CASSVDPSVATKETQYF.